This TCR beta chain was sequenced for a study of blood T cell repertoires in COVID-19. Study-wide context: Sites across the United States, Italy and Spain contributed samples from acute and convalescent COVID-19.

In this sample, this clone turned up a few times. The CDR3 totals 14 residues. The J segment lost 6 bases and the V segment lost 4 bases, leaving 8 bases of the junction unmatched. Germline CDR1 MNHEY, CDR2 SVGAGI. Original methodology: Amplification with reference gene primers provided the estimates of nucleated cell counts. Data came from immunoSEQ multiplex PCR; TCRdb stores just in-frame clones and leaves some out. The V and J calls and clone size were taken over from that table, and D and trimming were inferred from the DNA. This table holds 250,000 or so clones, nearly 95% found once. The specimen was peripheral blood. The sequence came from a man aged 30 to 45 with COVID-19, enrolled during active disease. This chain uses TRBV6-5 with TRBJ1-2, with TRBD1 matching 7 bases. DNA for the CDR3: TGTGCCAGCAGTTTCTCACAGGGGAACGATGGCTACACCTTC. This gives the protein CASSFSQGNDGYTF.